This T cell receptor (beta chain) derives from a study of stem cell transplantation in POMP-related autoinflammatory disease. The study, taken as a whole, reports: Patients with PRAID showed a restricted number of unique TRB V-J gene pairings.

Note on this clone: As yet, its antigen is unknown.

Clones were read by immunoSEQ multiplex PCR, and TCRdb kept only the in-frame ones, dropping some. Here the sample spans 6,500 to 7,500 clones, 80% to 85% being singletons. CDR3 length equals 15 residues. The germline gives CDR1 LNHDA, CDR2 SQIVND (reference sequence). V lost 2 bases, J lost 7 bases, and 15 bases lay in between. The chain has TRBV19 and TRBJ2-1; a possible D gene is TRBD2 (6 bases). The specimen sequenced was a CXCR5-defined cell subset from PBMCs. The sequence was collected from a human donor in good health. CDR3: CASSILARRGNEQFF. The CDR3 DNA reads TGTGCCAGTAGTATATTGGCTAGGAGGGGTAATGAGCAGTTCTTC. Full variable domain (rest looked up from reference TRBV19 and TRBJ2-1): DGGITQSPKYLFRKEGQNVTLSCEQNLNHDAMYWYRQDPGQGLRLIYYSQIVNDFQKGDIAEGYSVSREKKESFPLTVTSAQKNPTAFYLCASSILARRGNEQFFGPGTRLTVL.